This T cell receptor beta chain was identified during a study of T-cell memory formation after mild COVID-19. Study-level background: The TCR clusters were mostly specific to one donor. Study outcomes and limitations: Clones contracting over day 15 to 85 were CD4/CD8 balanced, with later expanders leaning CD4+.

To note about this clonotype: As yet, its antigen is unknown.

Per the germline V gene, CDR1 is LGHNA and CDR2 is YSLEER. The CDR3 consists of 16 residues. V was clipped by 4 bases and J by 0 bases, with 12 bases between them. One entry per CDR3 protein, called by TCRdb with MiXCR from the 5' RACE reads. The data hold a few hundred thousand distinct CDR3 sequences, with 13% to 15% observed a single time. Sample: PBMCs or a T cell subset sorted from them (not recorded which). The clonotype originates from a man aged 18 to 29 who had mild COVID-19 (a few samples of this study predate the infection). Cell type and time point are not known. The rearrangement links TRBV4-3 to TRBJ1-4; no definite D call. The CDR3 loop reads CASSPVEGATNEKLFF. DNA for the CDR3: TGCGCCAGCAGCCCCGTCGAGGGCGCAACTAATGAAAAACTGTTTTTT.